Listed here are 27 T cell receptor beta chains from one sample, sequenced in a study of T cell repertoires in ileal Crohn's disease (dated by TCRdb to about 2019). The library was built by means of the immunoSEQ multiplex PCR assay. TCRdb retrieved this table from immuneACCESS and kept in-frame rearrangements only. Not all clones are present; in checked studies, unresolved V genes account for under half, and no reason is known for the remainder. The sample table shows about 890 clones, and 70% to 90% are seen once. The ten largest clones represent 15% to 20% of the sample. Sequenced material: ileal tissue. These receptors all stem from an adult with Crohn's disease.

The genes are TRBV9 and TRBJ2-5; D is uncertain. CDR1 SGDLS and CDR2 YYNGEE come from the germline V gene. The CDR3 consists of 14 residues. V gave up 0 bases and J gave up 5 bases, with 11 bases separating them. The CDR3 protein is CASSVDLSAETQYF. The DNA for the CDR3 is TGTGCCAGCAGCGTAGATCTCAGCGCGGAGACCCAGTACTTC.

This sequence joins TRBV6-1 and TRBJ1-5; D gene uncertain. CDR1 MNHNS and CDR2 SASEGT come from the germline V gene. The V end lost 0 bases, the J end lost 4 bases, and 10 bases lay between the germline ends. CDR3 size: 15 residues. CDR3 protein: CASSEAADFNQPQHF. The CDR3 coding sequence is TGTGCCAGCAGTGAAGCGGCAGACTTTAATCAGCCCCAGCATTTT.

This rearrangement joins TRBV5-1 to TRBJ1-4; the match to TRBD1 covers 7 bases. The CDR3 covers 16 residues. The V segment lost 1 base and the J segment 0 bases; nucleotides outside the gene matches: 3. Germline loops: CDR1 SGHRS, CDR2 YFSETQ. The CDR3 bases are TGCGCCAGCAGCTTGAACAGGGGCGCAACTAATGAAAAACTGTTTTTT. Amino acid sequence: CASSLNRGATNEKLFF.

J is TRBJ2-4 and V is TRBV7-9; 8 nucleotides match TRBD2. The CDR3 length is 13 residues. Germline CDR1 and CDR2: SEHNR and FQNEAQ (reference sequence). V dropped 5 bases and J dropped 8; count of bases not matched to a gene: 5. The chain's CDR3 is CASSPPSGYIQYF. Here the CDR3 DNA reads TGTGCCAGCAGCCCCCCTAGCGGGTACATTCAGTACTTC. The entire variable domain, with the rest obtained from reference TRBV7-9 and TRBJ2-4, is as follows: DTGVSQNPRHKITKRGQNVTFRCDPISEHNRLYWYRQTLGQGPEFLTYFQNEAQLEKSRLLSDRFSAERPKGSFSTLEIQRTEQGDSAMYLCASSPPSGYIQYFGAGTRLSVL.

The chain recombines TRBV28 with TRBJ2-1, with 11 bases aligning to TRBD2. The CDR3 totals 16 residues. Germline V gives CDR1 MDHEN, CDR2 SYDVKM. J lost 7 bases, V lost 3 bases, and 8 bases had no gene match. This CDR3 is CASSLGLAGGWNEQFF. For the CDR3, the DNA is TGTGCCAGCAGTTTGGGGCTAGCGGGAGGTTGGAATGAGCAGTTCTTC.

The chain recombines TRBV7-8 with TRBJ2-1; 15 bases fit TRBD2. With 2 bases clipped from V and 9 bases from J, the junction kept 5 bases outside the gene matches. CDR1 and CDR2 from the germline V gene are SGHVS and FQNEAQ. The CDR3 contains 16 residues. The CDR3 nucleotides read TGTGCCAGCAGCTTAAACCCGGGACTAGCGGGGGGTGAGCAGTTCTTC. Translation gives CASSLNPGLAGGEQFF.

The V gene is TRBV9, the J gene TRBJ2-1; 9 bases align to TRBD1. Per the germline V gene, CDR1 is SGDLS and CDR2 is YYNGEE. The CDR3 is 15 amino acids. Unmatched junction bases numbered 5, after V lost 0 bases and J lost 7 bases. DNA for the CDR3: TGTGCCAGCAGCGTAGGAGGGACAGGGAGAAATGAGCAGTTCTTC. It translates to CASSVGGTGRNEQFF.

This chain uses TRBV5-1 with TRBJ1-6; 10 bases fit TRBD1. This CDR3 comprises 14 residues. The germline CDR1 and CDR2 sequences are SGHRS and YFSETQ. Trimming took 5 bases from V and 11 from J; bases not matched to a gene: 7. CDR3 DNA: TGCGCCAGCAGTTTGACAGGGGGCGAAACACCCCTCCACTTT. This translates into CASSLTGGETPLHF.

J is TRBJ2-1 and V is TRBV30, with a tentative D call TRBD2 (5 bases). Trimming cost V 0 bases and J 4 bases, with 13 bases left between them. CDR1 is GTSNPN, CDR2 SVGIG, per germline (reference sequence). CDR3 size: 15 residues. The CDR3 nucleotides read TGTGCCTGGAGTGTTTCCAGCGGTCGATACAATGAGCAGTTCTTC. This sequence encodes CAWSVSSGRYNEQFF.

The CDR3 region has the DNA TGTGCCAGCAGCCCAGGGGACAGGGCAGAGACCCAGTACTTC. Protein product: CASSPGDRAETQYF. The J gene is TRBJ2-5, the V gene TRBV5-4; 9 positions match TRBD1. V lost 4 bases to trimming and J lost 4 bases; unmatched junction nucleotides: 5. This CDR3 spans 14 amino acids. The germline gives CDR1 SGHNT, CDR2 YYREEE (reference sequence).

As to this clone: Germline is not matched at one junction end, which may reflect a read error. The V and J genes are TRBV5-1 and TRBJ2-5; the match to TRBD2 covers 7 bases. Near its end, the DNA agrees better with TRBJ2-7, so the J call may be wrong. The CDR3 spans 17 residues. The germline V gene encodes CDR1 SGHRS and CDR2 YFSETQ. CDR3 coding DNA: TGCGTCAGCAGAATCGGTCCCCAAGGGAGGGCCGCGTACGAGCAGTACTTC. This codes for CVSRIGPQGRAAYEQYF.

The chain recombines TRBV2 with TRBJ2-7; 8 bases are a match to TRBD1. The CDR3 spans 15 residues. The germline V gene encodes CDR1 SNHLY and CDR2 FYNNEI. V shed 0 bases and J 4 bases; nucleotides not matched to a gene: 5. The CDR3 DNA follows: TGTGCCAGCAGTGAAGCGCCAGGGGGCGCGTACGAGCAGTACTTC. Protein product: CASSEAPGGAYEQYF.

This chain uses TRBV29-1 with TRBJ2-7; D is possibly TRBD1 (6 bases). Germline V CDR1 and CDR2: SQVTM, ANQGSEA. This CDR3 spans 13 amino acids. Trimming shortened V by 4 bases and J by 3 bases, and 13 bases separated the two germline ends. The CDR3 sequence: CSVGTADHYEQYF. The CDR3 nucleotides are TGCAGCGTTGGGACAGCCGACCACTACGAGCAGTACTTC.

The V and J genes are TRBV4-2 and TRBJ1-1; D gene uncertain. The CDR3 length is 15 residues. Deletions cut 6 bases from V and 0 bases from J, with 14 bases between. From germline, CDR1 is LGHNA and CDR2 YNFKEQ. The DNA of the CDR3 is TGTGCCAGCAGTCCGACACAGACTATGAACACTGAAGCTTTCTTT. It is translated as CASSPTQTMNTEAFF.

The chain is built from TRBV28 and TRBJ1-3; 7 bases map to TRBD1. The J segment lost 0 bases and the V segment lost 7 bases, leaving 6 bases of the junction unmatched. Per the germline V gene, CDR1 is MDHEN and CDR2 is SYDVKM. The CDR3 is made up of 15 amino acids. The CDR3: CASKRQGFSGNTIYF. In DNA form, the CDR3 reads TGTGCCAGCAAGAGACAGGGCTTCTCTGGAAACACCATATATTTT. Looking up the rest from reference TRBV28 and TRBJ1-3 gives the full variable domain: DVKVTQSSRYLVKRTGEKVFLECVQDMDHENMFWYRQDPGLGLRLIYFSYDVKMKEKGDIPEGYSVSREKKERFSLILESASTNQTSMYLCASKRQGFSGNTIYFGEGSWLTVV.

This clone was counted only a few times. This chain links TRBV7-9 with TRBJ2-5; D remains unclear. V was pared by 3 bases and J by 4 bases, with 9 bases between. This CDR3 spans 13 amino acids. Germline V gene data show CDR1 as SEHNR and CDR2 as FQNEAQ (reference sequence). CDR3 region: CASSFLGSETQYF. The CDR3 coding sequence is TGTGCCAGCAGCTTCCTTGGCTCAGAGACCCAGTACTTC.

The gene calls are TRBV28 and TRBJ2-1; D perhaps matches TRBD1 (5 bases). Per the germline V gene, CDR1 is MDHEN and CDR2 is SYDVKM. The CDR3 loop spans 13 amino acids. Trimming removed 6 bases at V and 4 bases at J, with 10 bases between. The CDR3 region has the DNA TGTGCCAGCAGCATACAGGTTTACAATGAGCAGTTCTTC. Amino acid sequence: CASSIQVYNEQFF.

This clone was recorded only once. The CDR3 is CASSPPSSGSRNTQYF. CDR3 DNA: TGTGCCAGCAGCCCCCCAAGTAGCGGGAGTCGGAATACGCAGTATTTT. This rearrangement joins TRBV9 to TRBJ2-3, with 9 nucleotides matching TRBD2. Germline lookup yields CDR1 SGDLS and CDR2 YYNGEE. Trimming at V came to 4 bases and at J to 7 bases, leaving 13 bases not matched to a gene. The CDR3 totals 16 residues.

This clone was seen only once. One junction end does not reproduce the germline sequence, and a read error may be involved. J is TRBJ2-7 and V is TRBV5-1; 7 bases map to TRBD2. The CDR3 is 17 residues long. Germline CDR1 SGHRS, CDR2 YFSETQ. This CDR3 reads CVSRIGPQGRAAYEQYF. DNA of the CDR3: TGCGTCAGCAGAATCGGTCCCCAAGGGAGGGCCGCGTACGAGCAGTACTTC.

The rearrangement uses TRBV28 and TRBJ1-1; no definite D call. V lost 7 bases and J lost 2, with 5 bases in between. CDR3 length equals 11 residues. Germline lookup yields CDR1 MDHEN and CDR2 SYDVKM. CDR3 residues: CASTLNTEAFF. In DNA form, the CDR3 reads TGTGCCAGCACGCTAAACACTGAAGCTTTCTTT.

The chain links TRBV16 to TRBJ1-1; no reliable D call. V was pared by 0 bases and J by 1 base, with 6 bases between. Germline loops: CDR1 KGHSY, CDR2 FQNENV. There are 14 residues in the CDR3. The chain's CDR3 is CASSQSTENTEAFF. CDR3 bases: TGTGCCAGCAGCCAATCAACAGAGAACACTGAAGCTTTCTTT.

The chain is built from TRBV7-9 and TRBJ2-7; 10 bases agree with TRBD2. CDR1 and CDR2 (germline): SEHNR, FQNEAQ (reference sequence). The CDR3 totals 14 residues. The V gene end was trimmed by 2 bases and the J gene end by 6 bases; junction bases not matched to a gene: 4. CDR3 sequence reads: CASSLPSGRGEQYF. CDR3 DNA sequence: TGTGCCAGCAGCTTACCTAGCGGGAGAGGCGAGCAGTACTTC.

This chain joins TRBV7-3 and TRBJ2-3; tentatively, D is TRBD2 (5 bases). CDR1 SGHTA and CDR2 FQGTGA come from the germline V gene. Between the trimmed V and J ends, which lost 1 base and 8 bases, there was a span of 13 bases. This CDR3 comprises 14 residues. CDR3 sequence (DNA): TGTGCCAGCAGCTTAAGCCCCGGGGAGAGTACGCAGTATTTT. Protein: CASSLSPGESTQYF.

This clone came up a few times. J is TRBJ2-3 and V is TRBV7-9; 7 bases fit TRBD2. After removal of 0 bases from V and 6 bases from J, the junction contained 9 bases not matched to a gene. The germline gives CDR1 SEHNR, CDR2 FQNEAQ (reference sequence). The CDR3 length is 16 residues. In nucleotides, the CDR3 is TGTGCCAGCAGCTTAGCGAGCCTAGCGGAAACCGATACGCAGTATTTT. It specifies CASSLASLAETDTQYF.

The chain uses TRBV5-8 and TRBJ1-5; no firm D call. This CDR3 region has 16 residues. The germline V gene encodes CDR1 SGHTS and CDR2 YDEGEE. V dropped 1 base and J dropped 0 bases, with 11 bases sitting between them. In DNA form, the CDR3 reads TGTGCCAGCAGCTTGTGGGCAGTAAGTAGCAATCAGCCCCAGCATTTT. The encoded protein is CASSLWAVSSNQPQHF.

This chain links TRBV18 with TRBJ2-7; D unclear. CDR1 is KGHSH and CDR2 is LQKENI in the germline V gene. Trimming removed 3 bases from V and 1 base from J, with 7 bases in between. This CDR3 contains 13 residues. The CDR3 DNA follows: TGTGCCAGCTCACCGGAGTCGTCCTACGAGCAGTACTTC. It yields the protein CASSPESSYEQYF.

The chain is built from TRBV5-1 and TRBJ2-5; 9 positions match TRBD2. The V and J ends lost 7 bases and 6 bases, in that order; junction bases with no gene match: 10. This CDR3 contains 14 residues. CDR1 is SGHRS and CDR2 is YFSETQ in the germline V gene. CDR3 in amino acids: CASSAVAGDKTQYF. CDR3 DNA: TGCGCCAGCTCAGCGGTAGCGGGAGATAAGACCCAGTACTTC.